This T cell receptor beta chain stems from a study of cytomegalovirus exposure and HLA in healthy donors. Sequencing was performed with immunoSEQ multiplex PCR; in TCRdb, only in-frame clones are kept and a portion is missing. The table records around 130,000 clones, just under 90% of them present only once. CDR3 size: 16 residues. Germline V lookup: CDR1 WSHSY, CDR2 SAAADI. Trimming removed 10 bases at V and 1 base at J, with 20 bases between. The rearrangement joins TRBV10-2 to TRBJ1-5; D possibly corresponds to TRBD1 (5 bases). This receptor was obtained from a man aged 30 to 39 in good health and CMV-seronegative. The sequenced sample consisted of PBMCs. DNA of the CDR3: TGCGCCACTTCCGAGGGGAGGAGGGAGAGCAATCAGCCCCAGCATTTT. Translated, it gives CATSEGRRESNQPQHF.